This TCR beta chain was observed in a study of Ad26.COV2.S vaccination and SARS-CoV-2 variants. Study results and limitations: The study found higher spike-specific TCR breadth in vaccine than placebo recipients. Substantial post-vaccination breadth of spike-specific CD8+ and CD4+ T cell responses was reported.

Only in-frame clones appear in the TCRdb table, and some are missing; sequencing was by immunoSEQ multiplex PCR. The table records about 180,000 clones, approximately 88% of them present only once. CDR1 and CDR2 from the germline V gene are SGDLS and YYNGEE. The CDR3 has 15 residues. The V and J ends lost 0 bases and 1 base, in that order; junction bases with no gene match: 2. Comments on this clone: What it binds is unknown.

The clonotype was recovered from a human donor who had recovered from COVID-19. Sequenced here: peripheral blood, sampled after recovery from COVID-19. This sequence joins TRBV9 and TRBJ1-1; TRBD1 matches 8 bases. Written as DNA, the CDR3 is TGTGCCAGCAGCGTAGATGGACAGGGGAACACTGAAGCTTTCTTT. This codes for CASSVDGQGNTEAFF.